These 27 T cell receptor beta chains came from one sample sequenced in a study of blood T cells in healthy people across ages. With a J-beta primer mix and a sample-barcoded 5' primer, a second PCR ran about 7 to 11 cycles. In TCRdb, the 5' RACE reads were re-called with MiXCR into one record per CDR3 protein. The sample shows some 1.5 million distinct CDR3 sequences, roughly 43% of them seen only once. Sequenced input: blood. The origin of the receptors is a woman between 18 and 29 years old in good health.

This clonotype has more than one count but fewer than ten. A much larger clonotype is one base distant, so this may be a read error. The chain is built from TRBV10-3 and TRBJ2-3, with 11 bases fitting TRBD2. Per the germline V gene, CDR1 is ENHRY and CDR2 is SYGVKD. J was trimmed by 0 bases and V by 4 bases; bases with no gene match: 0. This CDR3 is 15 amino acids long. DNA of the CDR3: TGTGCCATCAGTGGGACTAGCGGGAGCACAGATACGCAGTATTTT. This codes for CAISGTSGSTDTQYF.

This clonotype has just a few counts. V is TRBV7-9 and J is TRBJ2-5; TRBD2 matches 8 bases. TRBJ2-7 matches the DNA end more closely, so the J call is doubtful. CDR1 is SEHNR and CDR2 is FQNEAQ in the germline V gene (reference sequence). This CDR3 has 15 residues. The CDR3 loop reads CASSLGIREGGEQYF. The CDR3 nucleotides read TGTGCCAGCAGCTTAGGTATTCGGGAGGGAGGCGAGCAGTACTTC.

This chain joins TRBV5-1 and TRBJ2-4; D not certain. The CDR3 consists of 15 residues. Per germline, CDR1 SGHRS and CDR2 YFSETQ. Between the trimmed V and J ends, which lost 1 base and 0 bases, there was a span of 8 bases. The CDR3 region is CASSLIAQAKNIQYF. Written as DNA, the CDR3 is TGCGCCAGCAGCTTGATTGCGCAAGCCAAAAACATTCAGTACTTC.

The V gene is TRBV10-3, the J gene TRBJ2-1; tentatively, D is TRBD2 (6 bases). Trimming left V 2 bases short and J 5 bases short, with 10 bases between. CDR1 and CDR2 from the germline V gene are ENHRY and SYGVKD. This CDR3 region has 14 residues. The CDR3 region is CAISEPSGHNEQFF. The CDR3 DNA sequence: TGTGCCATCAGTGAGCCCAGCGGGCACAATGAGCAGTTCTTC.

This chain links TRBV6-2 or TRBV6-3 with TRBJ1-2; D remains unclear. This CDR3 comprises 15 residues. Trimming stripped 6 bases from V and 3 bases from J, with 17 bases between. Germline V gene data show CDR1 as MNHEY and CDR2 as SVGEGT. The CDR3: CASSGGLPPHYGYTF. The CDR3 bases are TGTGCCAGCAGCGGTGGACTGCCCCCCCACTATGGCTACACCTTC.

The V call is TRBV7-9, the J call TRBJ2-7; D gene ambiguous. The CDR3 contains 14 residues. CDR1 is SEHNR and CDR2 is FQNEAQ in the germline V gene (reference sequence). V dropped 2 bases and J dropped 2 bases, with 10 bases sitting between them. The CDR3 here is CASSLSLTTYEQYF. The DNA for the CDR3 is TGTGCCAGCAGCTTATCCCTGACAACCTACGAGCAGTACTTC.

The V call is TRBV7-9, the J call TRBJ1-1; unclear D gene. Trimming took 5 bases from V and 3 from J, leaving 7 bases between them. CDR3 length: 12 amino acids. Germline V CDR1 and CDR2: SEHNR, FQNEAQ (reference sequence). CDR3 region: CASSGIDTEAFF. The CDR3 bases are TGTGCCAGCAGCGGGATCGACACTGAAGCTTTCTTT.

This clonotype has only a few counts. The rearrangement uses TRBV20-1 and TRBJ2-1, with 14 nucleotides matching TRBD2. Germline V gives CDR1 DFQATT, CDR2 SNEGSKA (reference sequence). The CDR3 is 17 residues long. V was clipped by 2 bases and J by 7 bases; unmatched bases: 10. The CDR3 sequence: CSARLPGLAGGVNEQFF. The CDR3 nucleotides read TGCAGTGCTAGACTTCCTGGACTAGCGGGAGGAGTTAATGAGCAGTTCTTC.

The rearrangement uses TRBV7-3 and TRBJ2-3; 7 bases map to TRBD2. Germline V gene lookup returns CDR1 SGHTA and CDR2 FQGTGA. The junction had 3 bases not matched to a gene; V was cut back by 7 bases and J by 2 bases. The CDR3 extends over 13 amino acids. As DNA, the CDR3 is TGTGCCAGCATGGGACTACTCACAGATACGCAGTATTTT. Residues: CASMGLLTDTQYF.

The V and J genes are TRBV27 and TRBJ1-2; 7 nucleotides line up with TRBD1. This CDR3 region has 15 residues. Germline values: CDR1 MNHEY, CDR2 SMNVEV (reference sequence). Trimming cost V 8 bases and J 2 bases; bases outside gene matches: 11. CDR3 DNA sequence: TGTGCCAGCCGCCGGGAGGGGGCCGGGAACTATGGCTACACCTTC. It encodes CASRREGAGNYGYTF.

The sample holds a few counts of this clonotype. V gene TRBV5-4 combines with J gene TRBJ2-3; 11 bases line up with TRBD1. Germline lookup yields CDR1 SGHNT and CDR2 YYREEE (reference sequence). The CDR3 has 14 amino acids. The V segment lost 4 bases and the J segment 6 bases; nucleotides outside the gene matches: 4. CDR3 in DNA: TGTGCCAGCAGCGGAGGACAGGGGGCGGATACGCAGTATTTT. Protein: CASSGGQGADTQYF.

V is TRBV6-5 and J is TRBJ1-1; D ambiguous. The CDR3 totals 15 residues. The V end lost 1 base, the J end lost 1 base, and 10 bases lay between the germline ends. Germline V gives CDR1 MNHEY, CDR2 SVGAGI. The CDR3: CASSYLTAANTEAFF. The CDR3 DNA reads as TGTGCCAGCAGTTACTTAACAGCAGCGAACACTGAAGCTTTCTTT.

DNA of the CDR3: TGTGCCAGCAGTTTTGAAAGTAGCACTGAAGCTTTCTTT. This gives the protein CASSFESSTEAFF. The chain joins TRBV12-3 or TRBV12-4 to TRBJ1-1; D is unresolved. The CDR3 totals 13 residues. With 3 bases removed from V and 4 bases from J, the gap between germline ends came to 9 bases.

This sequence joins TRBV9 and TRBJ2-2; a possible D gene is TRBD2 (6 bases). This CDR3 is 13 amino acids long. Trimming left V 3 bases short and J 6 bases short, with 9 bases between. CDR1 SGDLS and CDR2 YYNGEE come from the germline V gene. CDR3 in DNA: TGTGCCAGCAGCGGACTAGTTTCCGGGGAGCTGTTTTTT. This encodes CASSGLVSGELFF.

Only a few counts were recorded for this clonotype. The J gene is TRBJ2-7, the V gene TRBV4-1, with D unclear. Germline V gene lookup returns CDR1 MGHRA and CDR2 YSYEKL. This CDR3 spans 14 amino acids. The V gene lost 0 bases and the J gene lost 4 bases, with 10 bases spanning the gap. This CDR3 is CASSQDAVAYEQYF. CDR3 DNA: TGCGCCAGCAGCCAAGATGCTGTGGCGTACGAGCAGTACTTC.

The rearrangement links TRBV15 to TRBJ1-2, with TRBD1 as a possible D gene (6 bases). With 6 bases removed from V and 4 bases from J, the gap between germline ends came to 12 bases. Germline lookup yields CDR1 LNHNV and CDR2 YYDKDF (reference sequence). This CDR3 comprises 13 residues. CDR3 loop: CATRTTGGYGYTF. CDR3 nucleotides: TGTGCCACCAGAACGACAGGAGGCTATGGCTACACCTTC.

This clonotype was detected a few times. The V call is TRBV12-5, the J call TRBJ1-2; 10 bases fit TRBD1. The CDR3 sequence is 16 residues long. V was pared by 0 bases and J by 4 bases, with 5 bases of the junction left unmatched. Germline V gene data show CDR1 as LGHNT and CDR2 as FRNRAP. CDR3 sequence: CASGLVSGTGVYGYTF. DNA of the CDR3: TGTGCTAGTGGTTTGGTCTCTGGGACAGGGGTCTATGGCTACACCTTC.

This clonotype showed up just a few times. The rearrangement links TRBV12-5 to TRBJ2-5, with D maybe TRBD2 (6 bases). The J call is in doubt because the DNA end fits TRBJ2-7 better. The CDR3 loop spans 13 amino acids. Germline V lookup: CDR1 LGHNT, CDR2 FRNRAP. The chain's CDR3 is CASGLAGTAEQYF. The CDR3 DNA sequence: TGTGCTAGTGGTTTGGCTGGGACTGCCGAGCAGTACTTC.

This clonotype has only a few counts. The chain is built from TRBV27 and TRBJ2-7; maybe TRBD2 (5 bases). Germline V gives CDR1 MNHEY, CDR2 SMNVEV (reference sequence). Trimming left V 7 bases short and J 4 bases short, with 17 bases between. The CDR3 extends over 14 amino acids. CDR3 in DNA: TGTGCCAGCAACCGCCCCTCTCGAGGGTACGAGCAGTACTTC. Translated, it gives CASNRPSRGYEQYF.

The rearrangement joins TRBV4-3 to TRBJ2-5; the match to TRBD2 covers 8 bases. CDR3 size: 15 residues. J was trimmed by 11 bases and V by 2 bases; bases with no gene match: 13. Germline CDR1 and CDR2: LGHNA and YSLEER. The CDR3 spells CASSQLPGRAYEQYF. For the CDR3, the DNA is TGCGCCAGCAGCCAATTGCCCGGGAGGGCCTATGAGCAGTACTTC.

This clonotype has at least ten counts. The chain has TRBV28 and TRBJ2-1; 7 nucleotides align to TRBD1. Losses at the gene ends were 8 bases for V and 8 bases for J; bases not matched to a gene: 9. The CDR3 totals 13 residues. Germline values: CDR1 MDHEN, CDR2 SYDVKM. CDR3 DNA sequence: TGTGCCAGCCGGAACAGGGGTTTAGATGAGCAGTTCTTC. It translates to CASRNRGLDEQFF.

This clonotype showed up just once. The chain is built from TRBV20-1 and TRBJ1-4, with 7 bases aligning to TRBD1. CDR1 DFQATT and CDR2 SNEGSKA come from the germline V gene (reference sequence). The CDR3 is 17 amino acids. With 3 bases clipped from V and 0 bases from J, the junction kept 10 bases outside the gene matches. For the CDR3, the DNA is TGCAGTGCTAGTCAGACAGGGAGACTACCAACTAATGAAAAACTGTTTTTT. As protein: CSASQTGRLPTNEKLFF.

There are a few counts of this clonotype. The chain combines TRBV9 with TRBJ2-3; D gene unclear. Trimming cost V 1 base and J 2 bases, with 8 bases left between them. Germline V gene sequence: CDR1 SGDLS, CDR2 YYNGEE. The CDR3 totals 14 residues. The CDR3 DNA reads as TGTGCCAGCAGCGTACTGCAGGACACAGATACGCAGTATTTT. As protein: CASSVLQDTDTQYF.

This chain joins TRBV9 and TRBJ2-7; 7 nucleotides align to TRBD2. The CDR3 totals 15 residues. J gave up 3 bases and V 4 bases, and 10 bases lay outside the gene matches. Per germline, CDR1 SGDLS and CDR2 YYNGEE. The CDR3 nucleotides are TGTGCCAGCAGCCCTGGGACTACCCCCGACTACGAGCAGTACTTC. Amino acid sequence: CASSPGTTPDYEQYF.

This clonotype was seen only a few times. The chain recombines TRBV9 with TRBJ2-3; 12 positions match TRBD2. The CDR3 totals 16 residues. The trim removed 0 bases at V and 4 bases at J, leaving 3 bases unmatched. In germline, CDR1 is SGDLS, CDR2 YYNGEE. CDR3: CASSVASSGGADTQYF. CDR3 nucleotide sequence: TGTGCCAGCAGCGTAGCGTCTAGCGGGGGGGCAGATACGCAGTATTTT.

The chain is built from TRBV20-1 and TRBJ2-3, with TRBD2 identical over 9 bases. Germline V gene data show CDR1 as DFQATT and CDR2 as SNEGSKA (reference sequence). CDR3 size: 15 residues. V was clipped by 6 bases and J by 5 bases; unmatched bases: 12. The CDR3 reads CSAGASGEALDTQYF. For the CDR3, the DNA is TGCAGTGCGGGAGCTAGCGGGGAGGCCTTAGATACGCAGTATTTT.

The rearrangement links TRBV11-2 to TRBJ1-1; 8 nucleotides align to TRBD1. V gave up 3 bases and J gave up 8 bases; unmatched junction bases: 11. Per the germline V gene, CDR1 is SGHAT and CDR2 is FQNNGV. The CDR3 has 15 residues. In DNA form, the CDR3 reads TGTGCCAGCAGCTTGCCGTACAGGGGGGCCCAGGAAGCTTTCTTT. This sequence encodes CASSLPYRGAQEAFF.